What follows are 16 T cell receptor beta chains derived from one specimen sequenced in a study of human T cells and chemical hapten exposure. One entry per CDR3 protein, called by TCRdb with MiXCR from the RACE reads. The table includes 85,000 to 120,000 distinct CDR3 sequences, 10% to 15% detected once. The time point: pre-sensitization, week 0. The treatment denotes: therapeutic diphenylcyclopropenone sensitization with weekly scalp DPC. Here the sequenced sample was whole blood, taken in connection with sensitization to the hapten diphenylcyclopropenone (DPC). The receptors originated from a woman aged 45-59 years with alopecia areata. Some clones in this sample may be carry-over from other donors' samples.

J is TRBJ2-1 and V is TRBV6-6, with 7 bases that match TRBD2. Germline loops: CDR1 MNHNY, CDR2 SVGAGI (reference sequence). J lost 4 bases, V lost 0 bases, and 6 bases had no gene match. This CDR3 is 16 amino acids long. CDR3 protein: CASSYSMQRGYNEQFF. In DNA form, the CDR3 reads TGTGCCAGCAGTTACTCGATGCAGCGGGGTTACAATGAGCAGTTCTTC.

This clonotype was observed a handful of times. Germline and junction disagree at one end, which may indicate a read error. The chain employs TRBV7-7 and TRBJ2-3; tentatively, D is TRBD2 (5 bases). The CDR3 has 17 residues. In germline, CDR1 is SSHAT, CDR2 FNYEAQ (reference sequence). The CDR3 DNA reads as TGTGCTAGCAGCTCCTCGGCTAGCCCCTCGAGCACAGATACGCAGTATTTT. Its protein is CASSSSASPSSTDTQYF.

V and J are TRBV28 and TRBJ2-7; TRBD1 matches 7 bases. V lost 5 bases, J lost 1 base, and 8 bases stayed unmatched. Germline CDR1 reads MDHEN; CDR2 reads SYDVKM. The CDR3 is made up of 15 amino acids. CDR3 sequence reads: CASSPSRDSSYEQYF. The CDR3 nucleotides read TGTGCCAGCAGTCCCTCCCGGGACAGTTCCTACGAGCAGTACTTC.

V usage is TRBV11-2 and J usage is TRBJ2-1, with no clear D. Trimming took 2 bases from V and 10 from J, leaving 6 bases between them. This CDR3 has 11 amino acids. Germline V CDR1 and CDR2: SGHAT, FQNNGV. This CDR3 reads CASSLWKEQFF. CDR3 nucleotides: TGTGCCAGCAGCTTATGGAAGGAGCAGTTCTTC.

Many counts were recorded for this clonotype. The J gene is TRBJ1-5, the V gene TRBV6-1; a possible D gene is TRBD1 (5 bases). The CDR3 consists of 11 residues. Germline V gene lookup returns CDR1 MNHNS and CDR2 SASEGT. The ends were cut back, 6 bases at V and 11 bases at J, with 11 bases in the middle. CDR3 in amino acids: CASRGASAQHF. The DNA of the CDR3 is TGTGCCAGCAGAGGGGCCTCGGCCCAGCATTTT.

Many counts were recorded for this clonotype. The chain employs TRBV6-2 or TRBV6-3 and TRBJ2-7, with a tentative D call TRBD1 (6 bases). Looked up from germline, CDR1 is MNHEY and CDR2 is SVGEGT. The CDR3 consists of 16 residues. With 4 bases removed from V and 0 bases from J, the gap between germline ends came to 16 bases. CDR3 sequence reads: CASSSTLTGRSYEQYF. The CDR3 DNA reads TGTGCCAGCAGTTCCACGTTGACAGGCCGCTCCTACGAGCAGTACTTC.

Ten or more counts support this clonotype. The V gene is TRBV20-1, the J gene TRBJ1-1; a possible D gene is TRBD1 (6 bases). The CDR3 runs to 14 residues. In germline, CDR1 is DFQATT, CDR2 SNEGSKA (reference sequence). Trimming pared 6 bases from V and 1 base from J, leaving 15 bases between. The CDR3 loop reads CSAAGHLKNTEAFF. Here the CDR3 DNA reads TGCAGTGCCGCGGGACACCTGAAGAACACTGAAGCTTTCTTT.

J is TRBJ1-1 and V is TRBV11-2; D is unclear. The CDR3 runs 13 residues. Germline values: CDR1 SGHAT, CDR2 FQNNGV. Trimming left V 1 base short and J 4 bases short, with 7 bases between. CDR3 loop: CASSLALGTEAFF. CDR3 in DNA: TGTGCCAGCAGCTTAGCACTGGGCACTGAAGCTTTCTTT.

This clonotype was found a few times. The chain combines TRBV9 with TRBJ2-5; D is possibly TRBD1 or TRBD2 (5 bases each). V dropped 4 bases and J dropped 3 bases, with 16 bases sitting between them. The CDR3 length is 15 residues. Germline V gene lookup returns CDR1 SGDLS and CDR2 YYNGEE. CDR3 sequence (DNA): TGTGCCAGCAGCCCCCGGGACCTTCAAAAAGAGACCCAGTACTTC. The encoded protein is CASSPRDLQKETQYF. Using reference TRBV9 and TRBJ2-5 for the parts outside the CDR3, the full variable domain is DSGVTQTPKHLITATGQRVTLRCSPRSGDLSVYWYQQSLDQGLQFLIQYYNGEERAKGNILERFSAQQFPDLHSELNLSSLELGDSALYFCASSPRDLQKETQYFGPGTRLLVL.

This clonotype has a handful of counts. The genes are TRBV7-2 and TRBJ2-4; D possibly corresponds to TRBD2 (5 bases). Trimming left V 6 bases short and J 0 bases short, with 9 bases between. This CDR3 is 14 amino acids long. The V gene's germline CDR1 is SGHTA and CDR2 FQGNSA. The CDR3 here is CASSRGLAKNIQYF. The DNA of the CDR3 is TGTGCCAGCAGTCGAGGACTAGCCAAAAACATTCAGTACTTC.

This clonotype was detected a few times. This sequence joins TRBV29-1 and TRBJ2-3; perhaps TRBD2 as D (5 bases). V lost 4 bases and J lost 0, with 11 bases in between. CDR1 and CDR2 (germline): SQVTM, ANQGSEA. The CDR3 is 14 amino acids. CDR3 sequence reads: CSVAAKRSTDTQYF. In nucleotides, the CDR3 is TGCAGCGTTGCGGCTAAGCGGAGCACAGATACGCAGTATTTT.

The rearrangement joins TRBV27 to TRBJ1-2; maybe TRBD1 (5 bases). Germline CDR1 is MNHEY and CDR2 is SMNVEV (reference sequence). Trimming pared 2 bases from V and 0 bases from J, leaving 7 bases between. The CDR3 extends over 14 amino acids. The CDR3 coding sequence is TGTGCCAGCAGTTTAAAGGACACTAACTATGGCTACACCTTC. The encoded protein is CASSLKDTNYGYTF.

Of note for this clonotype: One junction end does not reproduce the germline sequence, and a read error may be involved. The chain couples TRBV5-1 to TRBJ2-5; no definite D call. This CDR3 has 13 residues. CDR1 and CDR2 from the germline V gene are SGHRS and YFSETQ. CDR3 in DNA: TGCGCCAGCAGCTCAGGTGACCAAGGGACCCAGTACTTC. This encodes CASSSGDQGTQYF.

This clonotype was observed many times. This chain joins TRBV11-2 and TRBJ2-7, with 9 nucleotides matching TRBD1. Germline values: CDR1 SGHAT, CDR2 FQNNGV. J gave up 3 bases and V 5 bases, and 5 bases lay outside the gene matches. The CDR3 is made up of 14 amino acids. In DNA form, the CDR3 reads TGTGCCAGCAGCCCGTCGACAGGGGGCTACGAGCAGTACTTC. This codes for CASSPSTGGYEQYF.

This clonotype was recorded at least ten times. This rearrangement joins TRBV5-1 to TRBJ1-2; possibly TRBD1 for D (6 bases). The germline V gene has CDR1 SGHRS and CDR2 YFSETQ. The CDR3 consists of 14 residues. V dropped 3 bases and J dropped 2 bases, with 11 bases sitting between them. The CDR3 sequence: CASSSFGQNYGYTF. CDR3 DNA sequence: TGCGCCAGCAGCTCCTTCGGACAGAACTATGGCTACACCTTC.

V and J are TRBV19 and TRBJ1-4; possibly TRBD1 for D (5 bases). The germline gives CDR1 LNHDA, CDR2 SQIVND (reference sequence). The CDR3 loop spans 14 amino acids. Deletions cut 9 bases from V and 8 bases from J, with 19 bases between. CDR3 sequence: CASGAPDGGEKLFF. Here the CDR3 DNA reads TGTGCCAGCGGGGCTCCAGATGGTGGAGAAAAACTGTTTTTT.